This T cell receptor beta chain was found in a study of T cell responses to AZD1222 COVID-19 vaccine. Sequencing used immunoSEQ multiplex PCR; TCRdb keeps in-frame clones, though not all of them. The table shows more than 80,000 clones, with around 89% occurring only once. Sequencing used peripheral blood, obtained 28 days after the second AZD1222 dose. The sequence was collected from an adult who received the AZD1222 COVID-19 vaccine.

The CDR3 region is CAIKETQYF. In DNA form, the CDR3 reads TGTGCCATCAAGGAGACCCAGTACTTC. This chain uses TRBV10-3 with TRBJ2-5, with D hard to call. The length of the CDR3 is 9 residues. The V end was cut by 7 bases, the J end by 5 bases, with 2 bases between. Germline CDR1 and CDR2: ENHRY and SYGVKD.